The 14 T cell receptor beta chains below come from one sample, sequenced in a study of blood T cell repertoires in COVID-19. The table came from immunoSEQ multiplex PCR; TCRdb's copy has only in-frame clones and leaves some out. The repertoire includes fewer than 300,000 clones, around 85% of them detected once, and 4% to 4.5% sits in the top ten. The sample consisted of PBMCs or T cells enriched from blood (not recorded which). Receptors were obtained from a woman between 25 and 40 years old who had recovered from COVID-19.

This CDR3 is CASSLSGGNSPLHF. In DNA form, the CDR3 reads TGTGCCAGCAGTTTATCAGGGGGCAATTCACCCCTCCACTTT. The V gene is TRBV2, the J gene TRBJ1-6, with TRBD1 identical over 8 bases. This CDR3 is built from 14 residues. Germline CDR1 is SNHLY and CDR2 is FYNNEI. The J segment lost 7 bases and the V segment lost 5 bases, leaving 4 bases of the junction unmatched.

The chain employs TRBV29-1 and TRBJ2-1, with 10 nucleotides matching TRBD2. The CDR3 spans 14 residues. Germline V gene data show CDR1 as SQVTM and CDR2 as ANQGSEA. V lost 4 bases to trimming and J lost 6 bases; unmatched junction nucleotides: 6. The CDR3 region is CSVVGLAGANEQFF. The CDR3 nucleotides read TGCAGCGTTGTAGGTCTAGCGGGAGCCAATGAGCAGTTCTTC.

The DNA of the CDR3 is TGTGCCAGCATCGGGACTAGCGGACTGTCCCAGTACTTC. As protein: CASIGTSGLSQYF. This chain links TRBV28 with TRBJ2-5; 11 nucleotides match TRBD2. The CDR3 length is 13 residues. V lost 7 bases, J lost 9 bases, and 7 bases stayed unmatched. Per germline, CDR1 MDHEN and CDR2 SYDVKM.

Comment on this clone: The same CDR3 also results from other DNA sequences found in this sample. V is TRBV4-1 and J is TRBJ2-1; the match to TRBD1 covers 8 bases. Trimming at V came to 1 base and at J to 2 bases, leaving 1 base not matched to a gene. This CDR3 is built from 15 residues. Germline CDR1 is MGHRA and CDR2 is YSYEKL. Here the CDR3 DNA reads TGCGCCAGCAGCCAAGCAGGGGGCACCTACAATGAGCAGTTCTTC. It codes for CASSQAGGTYNEQFF.

The chain is built from TRBV7-8 and TRBJ2-7; TRBD2 agrees at 12 bases. The CDR3 sequence is 18 residues long. The germline CDR1 and CDR2 sequences are SGHVS and FQNEAQ. The V segment lost 5 bases and the J segment 2 bases; nucleotides outside the gene matches: 13. CDR3 protein: CASSLIRLAGEVAYEQYF. CDR3 sequence (DNA): TGTGCCAGCAGCCTCATACGACTAGCGGGGGAAGTAGCCTACGAGCAGTACTTC.

The chain combines TRBV27 with TRBJ1-4; TRBD1 matches 8 bases. J was trimmed by 4 bases and V by 5 bases; bases with no gene match: 9. The CDR3 contains 16 residues. CDR1 is MNHEY and CDR2 is SMNVEV in the germline V gene (reference sequence). CDR3 DNA: TGTGCCAGCAGTAAAGGGACAGGCGTCCGTAATGAAAAACTGTTTTTT. Amino acid sequence: CASSKGTGVRNEKLFF. The full variable domain, with the rest looked up from reference TRBV27 and TRBJ1-4, is EAQVTQNPRYLITVTGKKLTVTCSQNMNHEYMSWYRQDPGLGLRQIYYSMNVEVTDKGDVPEGYKVSRKEKRNFPLILESPSPNQTSLYFCASSKGTGVRNEKLFFGSGTQLSVL.

The chain recombines TRBV19 with TRBJ1-2; 9 positions match TRBD1. In germline, CDR1 is LNHDA, CDR2 SQIVND (reference sequence). This CDR3 has 16 amino acids. Germline trimming cut 3 bases from V and 4 bases from J; bases unmatched to any gene: 9. This CDR3 reads CASSISWDRDFYGYTF. The CDR3 region has the DNA TGTGCCAGTAGTATTTCCTGGGACAGGGATTTCTATGGCTACACCTTC.

This chain joins TRBV19 and TRBJ1-5; the D is unclear. This CDR3 has 14 amino acids. V was trimmed by 1 base and J by 0 bases, leaving 4 bases between them. Germline CDR1 LNHDA, CDR2 SQIVND (reference sequence). The CDR3 DNA reads TGTGCCAGTAGTATAGGAGATAGCAATCAGCCCCAGCATTTT. As protein: CASSIGDSNQPQHF.

This clone is a singleton in its sample. V usage is TRBV7-7 and J usage is TRBJ2-1; 8 bases fit TRBD1. The CDR3 loop spans 16 amino acids. Germline V gene data show CDR1 as SSHAT and CDR2 as FNYEAQ (reference sequence). The J segment lost 5 bases and the V segment lost 6 bases, leaving 12 bases of the junction unmatched. The CDR3 nucleotides are TGTGCCAGCAGTCCCAACCGGGACAGGTCCCACAATGAGCAGTTCTTC. Translation: CASSPNRDRSHNEQFF.

The chain uses TRBV28 and TRBJ2-3; D remains unclear. The CDR3 runs 11 residues. Germline lookup yields CDR1 MDHEN and CDR2 SYDVKM. Trimming left V 8 bases short and J 3 bases short, with 6 bases between. The CDR3 region is CASSYTDTQYF. Here the CDR3 DNA reads TGTGCCAGCTCGTATACAGATACGCAGTATTTT.

This chain uses TRBV6-5 with TRBJ2-2, with unresolved D. This CDR3 region has 11 residues. The germline V gene has CDR1 MNHEY and CDR2 SVGAGI. The ends were cut back, 9 bases at V and 5 bases at J, with 7 bases in the middle. CDR3 residues: CASTYTGELFF. CDR3 nucleotide sequence: TGTGCCAGTACTTATACCGGGGAGCTGTTTTTT.

The sample holds a few counts of this clone. The chain employs TRBV25-1 and TRBJ1-6; D might be TRBD1 (5 bases). V lost 3 bases to trimming and J lost 4 bases, with 7 bases between them. CDR1 is MGHDK and CDR2 is SYGVNS in the germline V gene. The length of the CDR3 is 14 residues. The CDR3 DNA reads as TGTGCCAGCAGTGAGACAGTTTATAATTCACCCCTCCACTTT. Translating gives CASSETVYNSPLHF.

The chain couples TRBV6-1 to TRBJ2-3; 13 nucleotides agree with TRBD2. Germline V gives CDR1 MNHNS, CDR2 SASEGT. The CDR3 runs to 19 residues. With 0 bases clipped from V and 7 bases from J, the junction kept 13 bases outside the gene matches. CDR3 protein: CASSEASPGLAGQLNTQYF. CDR3 in DNA: TGTGCCAGCAGTGAAGCATCTCCGGGACTAGCGGGGCAACTAAATACGCAGTATTTT.

This clone showed up just a few times. The V gene is TRBV28, the J gene TRBJ2-4, with D possibly TRBD2 on 7 matching bases. V shed 10 bases and J shed 4 bases, with 17 bases lying between them. The CDR3 is 14 amino acids. Looked up from germline, CDR1 is MDHEN and CDR2 is SYDVKM. In DNA, the CDR3 is TGTGCCACACAGGGAGGGCACCCAAAAAACATTCAGTACTTC. It yields the protein CATQGGHPKNIQYF. The full variable domain, with the rest looked up from reference TRBV28 and TRBJ2-4, is DVKVTQSSRYLVKRTGEKVFLECVQDMDHENMFWYRQDPGLGLRLIYFSYDVKMKEKGDIPEGYSVSREKKERFSLILESASTNQTSMYLCATQGGHPKNIQYFGAGTRLSVL.